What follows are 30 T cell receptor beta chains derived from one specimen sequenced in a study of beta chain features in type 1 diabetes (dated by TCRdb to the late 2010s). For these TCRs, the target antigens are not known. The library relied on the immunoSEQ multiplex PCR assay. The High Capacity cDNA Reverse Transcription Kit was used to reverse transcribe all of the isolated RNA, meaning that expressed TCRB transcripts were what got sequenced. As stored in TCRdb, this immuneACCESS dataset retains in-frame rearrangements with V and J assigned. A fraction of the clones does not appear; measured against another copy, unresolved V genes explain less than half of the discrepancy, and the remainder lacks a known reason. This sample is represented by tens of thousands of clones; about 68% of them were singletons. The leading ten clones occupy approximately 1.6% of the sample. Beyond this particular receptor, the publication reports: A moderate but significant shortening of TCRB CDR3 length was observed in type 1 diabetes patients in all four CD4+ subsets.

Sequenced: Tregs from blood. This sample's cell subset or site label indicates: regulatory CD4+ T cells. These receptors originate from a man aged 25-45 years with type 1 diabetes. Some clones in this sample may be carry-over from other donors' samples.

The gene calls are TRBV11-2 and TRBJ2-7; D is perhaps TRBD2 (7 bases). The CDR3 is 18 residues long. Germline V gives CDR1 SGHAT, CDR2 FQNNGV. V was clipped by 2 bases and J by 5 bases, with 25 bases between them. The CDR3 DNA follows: TGTGCCAGCAGCTTATTAGGGACTCGGAGGGGGGGTCACAACGAGCAGTACTTC. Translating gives CASSLLGTRRGGHNEQYF.

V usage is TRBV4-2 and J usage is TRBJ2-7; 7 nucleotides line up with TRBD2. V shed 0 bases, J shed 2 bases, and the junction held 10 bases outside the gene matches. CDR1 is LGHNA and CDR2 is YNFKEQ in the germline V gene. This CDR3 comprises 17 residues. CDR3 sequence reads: CASSQDWAGGGTYEQYF. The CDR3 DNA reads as TGTGCCAGCAGCCAAGACTGGGCCGGGGGAGGGACCTACGAGCAGTACTTC.

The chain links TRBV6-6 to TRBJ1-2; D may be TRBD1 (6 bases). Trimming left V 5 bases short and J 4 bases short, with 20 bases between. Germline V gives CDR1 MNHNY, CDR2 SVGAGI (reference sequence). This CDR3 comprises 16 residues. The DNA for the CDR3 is TGTGCCAGCAGTAGCCCTTCAGGGGTCGCTTCCTATGGCTACACCTTC. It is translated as CASSSPSGVASYGYTF.

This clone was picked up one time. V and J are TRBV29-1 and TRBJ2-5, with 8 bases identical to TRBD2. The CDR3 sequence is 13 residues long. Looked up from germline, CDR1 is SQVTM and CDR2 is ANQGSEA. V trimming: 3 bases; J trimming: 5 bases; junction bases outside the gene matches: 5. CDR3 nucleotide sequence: TGCAGCGTTGAGAGGCTAGCGGGCGAGACCCAGTACTTC. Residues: CSVERLAGETQYF.

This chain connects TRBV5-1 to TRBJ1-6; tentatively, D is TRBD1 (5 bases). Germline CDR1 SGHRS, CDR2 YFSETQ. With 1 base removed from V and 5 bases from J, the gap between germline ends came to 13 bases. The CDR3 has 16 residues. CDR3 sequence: CASSLKGPANNSPLHF. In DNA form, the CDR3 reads TGCGCCAGCAGCTTGAAGGGGCCAGCCAATAATTCACCCCTCCACTTT. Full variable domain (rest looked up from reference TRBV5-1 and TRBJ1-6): KAGVTQTPRYLIKTRGQQVTLSCSPISGHRSVSWYQQTPGQGLQFLFEYFSETQRNKGNFPGRFSGRQFSNSRSEMNVSTLELGDSALYLCASSLKGPANNSPLHFGNGTRLTVT.

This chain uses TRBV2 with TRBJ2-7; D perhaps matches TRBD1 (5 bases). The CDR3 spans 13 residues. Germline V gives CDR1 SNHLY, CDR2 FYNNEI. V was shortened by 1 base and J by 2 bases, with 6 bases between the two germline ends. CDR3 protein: CASSEVRAYEQYF. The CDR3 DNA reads TGTGCCAGCAGTGAAGTCAGGGCCTACGAGCAGTACTTC. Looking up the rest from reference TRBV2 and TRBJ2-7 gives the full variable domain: EPEVTQTPSHQVTQMGQEVILRCVPISNHLYFYWYRQILGQKVEFLVSFYNNEISEKSEIFDDQFSVERPDGSNFTLKIRSTKLEDSAMYFCASSEVRAYEQYFGPGTRLTVT.

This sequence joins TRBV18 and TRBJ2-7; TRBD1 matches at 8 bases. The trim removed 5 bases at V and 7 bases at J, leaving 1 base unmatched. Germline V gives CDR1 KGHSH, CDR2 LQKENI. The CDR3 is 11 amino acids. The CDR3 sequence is CASSYRGEQYF. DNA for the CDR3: TGTGCCAGCTCATACAGGGGGGAGCAGTACTTC.

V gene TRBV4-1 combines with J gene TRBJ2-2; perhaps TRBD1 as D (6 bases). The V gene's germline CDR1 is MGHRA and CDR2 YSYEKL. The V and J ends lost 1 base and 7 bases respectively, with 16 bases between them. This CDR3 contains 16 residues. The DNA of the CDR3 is TGCGCCAGCAGCCAAGTGTTCCAGGGGTCCGGCGGGGAGCTGTTTTTT. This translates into CASSQVFQGSGGELFF.

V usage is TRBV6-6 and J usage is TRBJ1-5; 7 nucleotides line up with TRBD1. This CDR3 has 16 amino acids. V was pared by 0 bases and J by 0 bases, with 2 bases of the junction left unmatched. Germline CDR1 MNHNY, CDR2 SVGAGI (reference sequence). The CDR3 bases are TGTGCCAGCAGTTACTCGACAGGGATTAGCAATCAGCCCCAGCATTTT. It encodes CASSYSTGISNQPQHF.

CDR3 in DNA: TGCAGCGTTCAACAGCTTAACACTGAAGCTTTCTTT. This codes for CSVQQLNTEAFF. The gene calls are TRBV29-1 and TRBJ1-1; D not certain. Germline assignment: CDR1 SQVTM and CDR2 ANQGSEA. This CDR3 has 12 residues. Trimming took 5 bases from V and 2 from J, leaving 9 bases between them.

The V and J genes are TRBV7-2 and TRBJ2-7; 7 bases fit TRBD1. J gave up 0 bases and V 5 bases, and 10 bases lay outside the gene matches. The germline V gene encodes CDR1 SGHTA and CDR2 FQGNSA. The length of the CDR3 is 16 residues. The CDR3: CASSTAGTASSYEQYF. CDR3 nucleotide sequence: TGTGCCAGCAGCACCGCCGGGACAGCGAGCTCCTACGAGCAGTACTTC.

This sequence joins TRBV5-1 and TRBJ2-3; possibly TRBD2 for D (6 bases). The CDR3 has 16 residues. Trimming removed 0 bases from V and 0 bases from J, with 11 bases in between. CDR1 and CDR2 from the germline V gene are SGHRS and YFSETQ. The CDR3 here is CASSLAFAGSTDTQYF. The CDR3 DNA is TGCGCCAGCAGCTTGGCCTTCGCGGGAAGCACAGATACGCAGTATTTT.

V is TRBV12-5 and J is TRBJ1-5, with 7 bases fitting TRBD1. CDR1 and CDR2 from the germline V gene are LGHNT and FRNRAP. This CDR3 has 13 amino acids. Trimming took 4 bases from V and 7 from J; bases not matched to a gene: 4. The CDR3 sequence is CASGSLGGQPQHF. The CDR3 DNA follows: TGTGCTAGTGGTTCCCTAGGGGGCCAGCCCCAGCATTTT.

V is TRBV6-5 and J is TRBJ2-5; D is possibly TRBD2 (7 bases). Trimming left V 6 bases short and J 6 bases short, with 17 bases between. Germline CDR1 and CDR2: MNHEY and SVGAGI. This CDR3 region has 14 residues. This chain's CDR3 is CASSFRGGQKTQYF. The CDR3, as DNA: TGTGCCAGCAGCTTCAGGGGAGGGCAAAAGACCCAGTACTTC.

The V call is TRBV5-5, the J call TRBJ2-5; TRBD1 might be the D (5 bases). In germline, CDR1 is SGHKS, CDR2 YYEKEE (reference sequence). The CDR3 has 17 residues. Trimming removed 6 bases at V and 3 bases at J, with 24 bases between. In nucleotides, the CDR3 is TGTGCCAGCACCCAAGCCCCAGGGATTATAGGAGAAGAGACCCAGTACTTC. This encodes CASTQAPGIIGEETQYF.

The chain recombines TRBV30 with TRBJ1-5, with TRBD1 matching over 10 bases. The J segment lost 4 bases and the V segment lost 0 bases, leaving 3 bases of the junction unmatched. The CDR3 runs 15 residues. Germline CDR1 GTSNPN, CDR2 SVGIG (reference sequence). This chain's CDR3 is CAWSVQGQGNQPQHF. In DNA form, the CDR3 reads TGTGCCTGGAGTGTACAGGGACAGGGGAATCAGCCCCAGCATTTT.

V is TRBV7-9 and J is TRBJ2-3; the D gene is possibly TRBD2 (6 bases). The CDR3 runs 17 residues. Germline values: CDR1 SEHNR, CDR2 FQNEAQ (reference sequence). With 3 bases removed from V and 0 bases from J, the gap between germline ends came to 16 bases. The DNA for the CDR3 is TGTGCCAGCAGCTTCAGACTAGTTTCGGCTAGCACAGATACGCAGTATTTT. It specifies CASSFRLVSASTDTQYF.

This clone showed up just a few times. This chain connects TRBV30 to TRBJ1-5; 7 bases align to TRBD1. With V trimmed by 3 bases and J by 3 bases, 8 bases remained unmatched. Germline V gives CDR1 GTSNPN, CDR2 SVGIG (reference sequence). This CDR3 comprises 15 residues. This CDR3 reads CAWRGAGTVNQPQHF. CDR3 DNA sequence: TGTGCCTGGAGGGGGGCCGGGACAGTCAATCAGCCCCAGCATTTT.

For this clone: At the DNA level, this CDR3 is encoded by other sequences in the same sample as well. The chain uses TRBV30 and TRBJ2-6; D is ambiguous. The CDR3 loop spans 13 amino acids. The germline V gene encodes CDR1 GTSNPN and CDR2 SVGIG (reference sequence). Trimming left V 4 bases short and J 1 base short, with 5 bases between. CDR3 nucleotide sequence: TGTGCCTGGACCTTATCTGGGGCCAACGTCCTGACTTTC. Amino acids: CAWTLSGANVLTF.

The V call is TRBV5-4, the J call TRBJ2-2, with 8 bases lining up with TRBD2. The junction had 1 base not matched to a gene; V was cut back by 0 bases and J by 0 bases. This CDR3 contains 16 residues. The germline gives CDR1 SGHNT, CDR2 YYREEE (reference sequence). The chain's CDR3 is CASSLAGGANTGELFF. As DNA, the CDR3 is TGTGCCAGCAGCTTGGCGGGAGGGGCGAACACCGGGGAGCTGTTTTTT.

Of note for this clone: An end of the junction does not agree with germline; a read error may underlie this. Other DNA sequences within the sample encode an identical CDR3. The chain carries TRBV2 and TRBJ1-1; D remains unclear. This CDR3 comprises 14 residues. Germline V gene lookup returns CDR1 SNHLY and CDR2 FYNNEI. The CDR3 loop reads CASKIGVQNTEAFF. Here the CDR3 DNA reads TGTGCCAGCAAAATCGGGGTCCAGAACACTGAAGCCTTCTTT. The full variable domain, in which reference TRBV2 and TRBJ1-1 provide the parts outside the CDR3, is EPEVTQTPSHQVTQMGQEVILRCVPISNHLYFYWYRQILGQKVEFLVSFYNNEISEKSEIFDDQFSVERPDGSNFTLKIRSTKLEDSAMYFCASKIGVQNTEAFFGQGTRLTVV.

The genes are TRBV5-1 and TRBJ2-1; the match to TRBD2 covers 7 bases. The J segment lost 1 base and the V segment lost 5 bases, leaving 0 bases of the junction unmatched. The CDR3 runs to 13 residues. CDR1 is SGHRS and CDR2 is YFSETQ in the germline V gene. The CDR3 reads CASRGGSYNEQFF. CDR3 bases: TGCGCCAGCAGGGGGGGGTCCTACAATGAGCAGTTCTTC. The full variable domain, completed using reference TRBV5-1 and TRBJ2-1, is KAGVTQTPRYLIKTRGQQVTLSCSPISGHRSVSWYQQTPGQGLQFLFEYFSETQRNKGNFPGRFSGRQFSNSRSEMNVSTLELGDSALYLCASRGGSYNEQFFGPGTRLTVL.

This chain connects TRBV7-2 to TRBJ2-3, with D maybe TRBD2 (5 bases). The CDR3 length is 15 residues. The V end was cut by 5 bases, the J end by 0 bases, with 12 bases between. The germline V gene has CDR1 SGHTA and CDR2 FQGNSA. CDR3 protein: CASSPSRGSTDTQYF. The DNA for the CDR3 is TGTGCCAGCAGCCCCTCCCGGGGAAGCACAGATACGCAGTATTTT.

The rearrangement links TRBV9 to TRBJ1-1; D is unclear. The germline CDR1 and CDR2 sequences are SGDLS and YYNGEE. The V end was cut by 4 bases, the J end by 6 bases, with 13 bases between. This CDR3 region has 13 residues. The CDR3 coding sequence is TGTGCCAGCAGCCCAGCCCCAGGCCCTGAAGCTTTCTTT. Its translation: CASSPAPGPEAFF.

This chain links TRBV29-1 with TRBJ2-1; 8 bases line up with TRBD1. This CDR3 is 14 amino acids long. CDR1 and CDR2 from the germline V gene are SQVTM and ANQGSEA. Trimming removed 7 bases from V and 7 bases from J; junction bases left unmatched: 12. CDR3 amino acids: CSGIRTGPRNEQFF. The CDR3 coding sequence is TGCAGCGGGATCCGGACAGGGCCGAGGAATGAGCAGTTCTTC.

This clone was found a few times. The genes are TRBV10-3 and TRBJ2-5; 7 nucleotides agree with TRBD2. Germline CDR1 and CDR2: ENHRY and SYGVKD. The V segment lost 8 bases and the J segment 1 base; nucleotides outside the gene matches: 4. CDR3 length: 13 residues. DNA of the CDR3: TGTGCCATCGCGACTAGCCCCCAAGAGACCCAGTACTTC. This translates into CAIATSPQETQYF.

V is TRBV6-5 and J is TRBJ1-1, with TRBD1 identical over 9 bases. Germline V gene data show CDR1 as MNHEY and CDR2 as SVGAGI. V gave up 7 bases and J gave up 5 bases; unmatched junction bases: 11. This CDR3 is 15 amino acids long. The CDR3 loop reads CASIFRDRVRTEAFF. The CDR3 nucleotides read TGTGCCAGCATCTTCCGGGACAGGGTAAGAACTGAAGCTTTCTTT.

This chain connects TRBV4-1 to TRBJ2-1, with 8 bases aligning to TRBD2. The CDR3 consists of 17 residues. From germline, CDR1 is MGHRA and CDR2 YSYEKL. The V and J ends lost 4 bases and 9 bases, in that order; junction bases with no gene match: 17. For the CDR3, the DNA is TGCGCCAGCAGCCCGAGGGGGGTAGCGGGGCGAATCGGTGAGCAGTTCTTC. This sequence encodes CASSPRGVAGRIGEQFF.

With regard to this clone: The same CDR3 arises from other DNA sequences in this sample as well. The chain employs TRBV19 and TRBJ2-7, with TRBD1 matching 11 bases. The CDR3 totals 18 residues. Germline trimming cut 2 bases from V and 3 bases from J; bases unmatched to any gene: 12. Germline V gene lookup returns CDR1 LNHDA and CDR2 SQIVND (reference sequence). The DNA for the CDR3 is TGTGCCAGTAGTATAAGGGGGACAGGGGGGGCCCAGAGCTACGAGCAGTACTTC. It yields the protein CASSIRGTGGAQSYEQYF. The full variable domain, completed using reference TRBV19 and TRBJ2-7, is DGGITQSPKYLFRKEGQNVTLSCEQNLNHDAMYWYRQDPGQGLRLIYYSQIVNDFQKGDIAEGYSVSREKKESFPLTVTSAQKNPTAFYLCASSIRGTGGAQSYEQYFGPGTRLTVT.

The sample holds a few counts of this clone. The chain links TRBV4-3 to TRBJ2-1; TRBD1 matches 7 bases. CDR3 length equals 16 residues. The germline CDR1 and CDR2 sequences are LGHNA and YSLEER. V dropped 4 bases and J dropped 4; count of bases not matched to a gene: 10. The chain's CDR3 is CASSRITGTAYNEQFF. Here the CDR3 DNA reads TGCGCCAGCAGCCGCATCACCGGGACAGCATACAATGAGCAGTTCTTC.